Listed below are T cell receptor beta chains from one sample, sequenced in a study of T cell changes during pregnancy in multiple sclerosis. TCRdb's copy holds only in-frame clones and misses some; the assay was immunoSEQ multiplex PCR. The repertoire holds about 69,000 clones, with less than 90% as singletons. The sequencing used peripheral blood, collected before pregnancy. The receptors were sampled from a female donor with multiple sclerosis, enrolled in a pregnancy study. Both conserved end residues are part of each CDR3. Each record gives: V gene, D gene, J gene, clone size, CDR3 DNA, CDR3 protein. A D gene is named only where the DNA matches it firmly. Size is omitted from some rows. Given values are once, few, many or a class for expanded clones.

TRBV9,TRBD1,TRBJ2-4,NA,TGTGCCAGCAGCGCGGACAGGTCAAACATTCAGTACTTC,CASSADRSNIQYF
TRBV27,TRBD1,TRBJ2-7,NA,TGTGCCAGCAGTTTTAGACTTGGGACAGCCTCCTACGAGCAGTACTTC,CASSFRLGTASYEQYF
TRBV10-2,NA,TRBJ1-1,once,TGCGCCAGCAGTGAGTCGGCAGGGGCGAGCACTGAAGCTTTCTTT,CASSESAGASTEAFF
TRBV19,NA,TRBJ1-1,NA,TGTGCCAGTAGTATAGGAGGGTTGAACACTGAAGCTTTCTTT,CASSIGGLNTEAFF
TRBV30,NA,TRBJ2-3,NA,TGTGCCTGGAGTGACGGGCAGGGTGGGCCAGATACGCAGTATTTT,CAWSDGQGGPDTQYF
TRBV7-2,TRBD2,TRBJ2-4,NA,TGTGCCAGCAGACATGCGGGGGGGATAGCCAAAAACATTCAGTACTTC,CASRHAGGIAKNIQYF
TRBV29-1,NA,TRBJ1-2,NA,TGCAGCGTTCCCCCCGGGGTCGACTATGGCTACACCTTC,CSVPPGVDYGYTF
TRBV11-2,NA,TRBJ1-2,NA,TGTGCCAGCAGCTTAGGCACGGGAAGCGGCTACACCTTC,CASSLGTGSGYTF
TRBV11-2,NA,TRBJ1-4,once,TGTGCCAGCAGCTACAGCTTAACTAATGAAAAACTGTTTTTT,CASSYSLTNEKLFF
TRBV9,NA,TRBJ1-2,NA,TGTGCCAGCAGCACCACGGGAGGGAACTATGGCTACACCTTC,CASSTTGGNYGYTF
TRBV5-1,TRBD1,TRBJ2-7,NA,TGCGCCAGCGGCGGACAGGCTGGCTCCGAGCAGTACTTC,CASGGQAGSEQYF
TRBV5-1,NA,TRBJ1-1,NA,TGCGCCAGCAGCTTGGGGGCGGGGGGGCACACTGAAGCTTTCTTT,CASSLGAGGHTEAFF
TRBV18,NA,TRBJ2-1,NA,TGTGCCAGCTCACCATCGTGGCAGTCCTACAATGAGCAGTTCTTC,CASSPSWQSYNEQFF
TRBV18,NA,TRBJ1-1,NA,TGTGCCAGCTCCCTTGGGGCCAACACTGAAGCTTTCTTT,CASSLGANTEAFF
TRBV10-1,NA,TRBJ2-3,NA,TGCGCCAGCAGTGAGTCCCGGTCTGCCTACCGTACTCCAGATACGCAGTATTTT,CASSESRSAYRTPDTQYF
TRBV16,NA,TRBJ2-1,NA,TGTGCCAGCAGCCAACCTAGCAATGAGCAGTTCTTC,CASSQPSNEQFF
TRBV9,TRBD2,TRBJ2-1,NA,TGTGCCAGCAGCGTGGCCTCGACTAGCGGGAGCCTCCGGGAGCAGTTCTTC,CASSVASTSGSLREQFF
TRBV12-1,NA,TRBJ2-3,NA,TGTGCCAGCAGCCCCGCCGAGGGAACTCACACAGATACGCAGTATTTT,CASSPAEGTHTDTQYF
TRBV5-1,NA,TRBJ2-3,NA,TGCGCCAGCAGCTTGTCCAGGGGCACAGATACGCAGTATTTT,CASSLSRGTDTQYF
TRBV21-1,NA,TRBJ2-7,NA,TGTGCCAGCAGACACCCCAAACGGGACAGGCCCTACGAGCAGTACTTC,CASRHPKRDRPYEQYF
TRBV4-1,NA,TRBJ1-3,NA,TGCGCCAGCAGCCAAGAGGCGGATGCTGGAAACACCATATATTTT,CASSQEADAGNTIYF
TRBV6-8,TRBD2,TRBJ2-7,NA,TGTGCCAGCAGTTACAGGTTAGCGGGGACCGAGCAGTACTTC,CASSYRLAGTEQYF
TRBV27,NA,TRBJ1-2,few,TGTGCCAGCAGTTTATCGCGGGCAGGTCGAACTAGTAACTATGGCTACACCTTC,CASSLSRAGRTSNYGYTF
TRBV9,TRBD2,TRBJ2-5,NA,TGTGCCAGCAGCGACGACGGGGGGGATAGGGAGACCCAGTACTTC,CASSDDGGDRETQYF
TRBV11-3,NA,TRBJ1-1,NA,TGTGCCAGCAGCCAAGGGGTGGGCACTGAAGCTTTCTTT,CASSQGVGTEAFF
TRBV11-2,NA,TRBJ1-1,NA,TGTGCCAGCACCAAAGCGGGGAACACTGAAGCTTTCTTT,CASTKAGNTEAFF
TRBV10-2,NA,TRBJ2-6,NA,TGCGCCAGCAGCCCAGGGGACTCTGGGGCCAACGTCCTGACTTTC,CASSPGDSGANVLTF
TRBV6-5,TRBD1,TRBJ1-2,NA,TGTGCCAGCAGTTACCAAGGGACAGGGCCTTTGGGTGGCTACACCTTC,CASSYQGTGPLGGYTF
TRBV5-4,NA,TRBJ2-3,NA,TGTGCCAGCAGCGACGGTTGGGGACTTTTTAGCACAGATACGCAGTATTTT,CASSDGWGLFSTDTQYF
TRBV5-1,NA,TRBJ2-7,NA,TGCGCCAGCAGCGAGGACTACGAGCAGTACTTC,CASSEDYEQYF
TRBV7-2,TRBD1,TRBJ2-5,NA,TGTGCCAGCAGCCATAACATCAACAGGGGGCGGGTCGGGAAGACCCAGTACTTC,CASSHNINRGRVGKTQYF
TRBV19,TRBD2,TRBJ2-5,NA,TGTGCCAGTAGTCCCCGCCCTAGCGGTAGCTGGGAGACCCAGTACTTC,CASSPRPSGSWETQYF
TRBV9,NA,TRBJ2-1,NA,TGTGCCAGCAGCGTAGGGACAACCAGCTCCTACAATGAGCAGTTCTTC,CASSVGTTSSYNEQFF
TRBV18,NA,TRBJ1-2,NA,TGTGCCAGCTCGGGGACACACGGCTACACCTTC,CASSGTHGYTF
TRBV7-8,NA,TRBJ1-1,NA,TGTGCCAGCAGCCCGGGGGGGAGGAAGACTGAAGCTTTCTTT,CASSPGGRKTEAFF
TRBV4-1,TRBD2,TRBJ2-5,NA,TGCGCCAGCAGCCAAGGGACTAGCGGGAGTGGATTTCAAGAGACCCAGTACTTC,CASSQGTSGSGFQETQYF
TRBV5-4,NA,TRBJ2-5,NA,TGTGCCAGCAGCTTATCGACAGCGCTACAAGAGACCCAGTACTTC,CASSLSTALQETQYF
TRBV11-3,TRBD1,TRBJ1-2,NA,TGTGCCAGCAGGGACAGGGCTGGCTACACCTTC,CASRDRAGYTF
TRBV11-3,NA,TRBJ2-7,NA,TGTGCCAGCAGCCCCCGACCGGGGGTTAAGAACGAGCAGTACTTC,CASSPRPGVKNEQYF
TRBV27,TRBD2,TRBJ2-3,NA,TGTGCCAGCAAGCGGGAGCCGAGCACAGATACGCAGTATTTT,CASKREPSTDTQYF
TRBV7-2,NA,TRBJ2-7,NA,TGTGCCAGCAGCCGACTCGAAAGTCACGCGAGTGCCCACGAGCAGTACTTC,CASSRLESHASAHEQYF